This entry lists 2 T cell receptor beta chains sequenced from one sample in a study of regulatory T cells in long-lasting Graves disease. The time point here: newly diagnosed GD, antithyroid drugs for less than 3 months. Extracted RNA from PBMCs served as the source of the TCR library. With iRepertoire HTBI primers and Arm-PCR of CDR3 regions, TCR beta libraries were built. TCRdb redid the calling of the multiplex PCR reads with MiXCR, one entry per CDR3 protein. The top ten hold 35% to 45% of the sample, which has hundreds of thousands of distinct CDR3 sequences, 15% to 20% seen once. Sequencing used peripheral blood mononuclear cells (PBMCs), obtained at new diagnosis, from a patient treated with antithyroid drugs. These receptors came from a female donor with Graves disease.

This clonotype was seen ten or more times. The rearrangement links TRBV19 to TRBJ1-5, with TRBD1 identical over 9 bases. CDR1 and CDR2 (germline): LNHDA, SQIVND (reference sequence). The CDR3 has 18 residues. J gave up 0 bases and V 5 bases, and 11 bases lay outside the gene matches. CDR3 DNA sequence: TGTGCCAGTAGTTTAGCGACTGGACAGGGGTATAGCAATCAGCCCCAGCATTTT. Its translation is CASSLATGQGYSNQPQHF. Based on the CDR3 plus reference TRBV19 and TRBJ1-5, the full variable domain is DGGITQSPKYLFRKEGQNVTLSCEQNLNHDAMYWYRQDPGQGLRLIYYSQIVNDFQKGDIAEGYSVSREKKESFPLTVTSAQKNPTAFYLCASSLATGQGYSNQPQHFGDGTRLSIL.

This clonotype has more than one count but fewer than ten. The chain has TRBV6-2 or TRBV6-3 and TRBJ1-1, with D unclear. V shed 7 bases and J shed 9 bases, with 12 bases lying between them. CDR1 MNHEY and CDR2 SVGEGT come from the germline V gene. The CDR3 sequence is 11 residues long. The CDR3 sequence is CASTQGRKAFF. CDR3 coding DNA: TGTGCCAGCACCCAAGGACGTAAAGCTTTCTTT.